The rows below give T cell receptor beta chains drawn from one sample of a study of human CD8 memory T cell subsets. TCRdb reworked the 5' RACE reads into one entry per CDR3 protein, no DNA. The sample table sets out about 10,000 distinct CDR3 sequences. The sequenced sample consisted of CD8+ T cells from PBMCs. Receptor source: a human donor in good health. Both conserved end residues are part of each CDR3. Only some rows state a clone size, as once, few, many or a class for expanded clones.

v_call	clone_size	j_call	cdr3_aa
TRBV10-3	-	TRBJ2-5	CAISESINGVETQYF
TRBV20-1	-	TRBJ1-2	CSARDHGSNYGYTF
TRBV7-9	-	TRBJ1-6	CASSPPGEGNNSPLHF
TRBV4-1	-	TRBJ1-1	CASSQVYAENTEAFF
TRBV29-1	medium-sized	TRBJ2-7	CSARPDRGYEQYF
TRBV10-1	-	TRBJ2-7	CASSESLGHEQYF
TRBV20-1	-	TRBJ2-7	CSAAPGGGGIEQYF
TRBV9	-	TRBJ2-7	CASSGTGSYEQYF
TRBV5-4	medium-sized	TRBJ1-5	CASSSDNQPQHF
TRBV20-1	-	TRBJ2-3	CSARDYDRYTQYF